This is a list of T cell receptor beta chains from one sample in a study of T cells in Graves' hyperthyroidism and ophthalmopathy. Using its own MiXCR run on the multiplex PCR reads, TCRdb lists one record per CDR3 protein. Of some 360,000 distinct CDR3 sequences listed, 15% to 20% are singletons. The sequenced sample was blood. The receptors come from a woman between 35 and 50 years old with Graves' ophthalmopathy. Both conserved end residues are trimmed from each CDR3. The order of the fields is V gene, J gene, CDR3 protein.

>TRBV30|TRBJ1-5
AWSVTGRINQPQH
>TRBV3-1|TRBJ2-7
ASSSLAGGPPYEQY
>TRBV2|TRBJ1-5
ASTYGQGSNQPQH
>TRBV19|TRBJ1-5
ASTSKGRGDQPQH
>TRBV25-1|TRBJ1-1
ASSVGQVTEAF
>TRBV12-3/TRBV12-4|TRBJ2-5
ASSSGLAVGEAQY
>TRBV30|TRBJ1-2
AWRGTGYGYT
>TRBV24-1|TRBJ2-5
ATSDFQLAGGRGETQY
>TRBV27|TRBJ2-7
ASRASGRVYEQY
>TRBV12-3/TRBV12-4|TRBJ1-2
ASSLQGTLRGYT
>TRBV27|TRBJ1-1
ASSPAGTEAF
>TRBV20-1|TRBJ1-2
SASPPLRLEDGYT
>TRBV28|TRBJ1-1
ASSLLGQQNTEAF
>TRBV12-3/TRBV12-4|TRBJ1-6
ASSNSMGGEARSPLH
>TRBV3-1|TRBJ2-5
ASSQELYGSGETQY